These T cell receptor beta chains were read from a single sample in a study of blood T cell repertoires in COVID-19. TCRdb's table, derived via immunoSEQ multiplex PCR, lists solely in-frame clones and lacks some. The sample lists 75,000 to 85,000 clones, over 70% occurring once. The sample consisted of peripheral blood. These receptors originate from a man aged 45-65 years with active COVID-19. Both conserved end residues are part of each CDR3. Each record gives: V gene, clone size, CDR3 protein. Not all rows give a size; the values are once, few, many and, for expanded clones, a class.

TRBV28	once	CASSLSGGDTQYF
TRBV27	.	CASSLGAGEQYF
TRBV12-3/TRBV12-4	.	CASSPLGEQFF
TRBV28	.	CASSLLRGRGTEAFF
TRBV10-3	.	CAISEKGRGGRNEQYF
TRBV13	once	CASSLGAGAYEQYF
TRBV3-1/TRBV3-2	.	CASSQGAVVTQYF
TRBV3-1/TRBV3-2	.	CASSQGVSDTQYF
TRBV10-3	.	CAISESDRRGLQNTEAFF
TRBV28	.	CASSLRGSVETQYF
TRBV6-5	.	CASKGQRGANVLTF
TRBV9	.	CASSVATGQGASYNEQFF
TRBV5-1	few	CASSLLTSGTDTQYF
TRBV27	few	CASSSLQSNSPLHF
TRBV18	.	CASSPPGLAEQYF
TRBV7-9	.	CASSPTTGTSGSQTQYF
TRBV21-1	.	CASSSGRDSAFF
TRBV7-6	.	CASSFSGTSGGANTGELFF